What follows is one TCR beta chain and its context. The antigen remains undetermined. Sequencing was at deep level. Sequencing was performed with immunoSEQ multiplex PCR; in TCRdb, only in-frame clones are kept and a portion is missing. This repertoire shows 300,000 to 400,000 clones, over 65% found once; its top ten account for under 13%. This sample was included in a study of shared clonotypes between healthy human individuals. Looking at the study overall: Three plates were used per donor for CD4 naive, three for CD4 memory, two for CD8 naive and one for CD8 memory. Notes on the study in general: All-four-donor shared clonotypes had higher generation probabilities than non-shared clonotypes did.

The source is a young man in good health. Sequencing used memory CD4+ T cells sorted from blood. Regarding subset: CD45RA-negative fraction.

DNA of the CDR3: TGTGCCAGCAGTAGGGACAGGGGCACAGATACGCAGTATTTT. This gives the protein CASSRDRGTDTQYF. V and J are TRBV6-1 and TRBJ2-3; TRBD1 matches 9 bases. CDR3 length equals 14 residues. CDR1 MNHNS and CDR2 SASEGT come from the germline V gene. The V segment lost 5 bases and the J segment 1 base; nucleotides outside the gene matches: 1.